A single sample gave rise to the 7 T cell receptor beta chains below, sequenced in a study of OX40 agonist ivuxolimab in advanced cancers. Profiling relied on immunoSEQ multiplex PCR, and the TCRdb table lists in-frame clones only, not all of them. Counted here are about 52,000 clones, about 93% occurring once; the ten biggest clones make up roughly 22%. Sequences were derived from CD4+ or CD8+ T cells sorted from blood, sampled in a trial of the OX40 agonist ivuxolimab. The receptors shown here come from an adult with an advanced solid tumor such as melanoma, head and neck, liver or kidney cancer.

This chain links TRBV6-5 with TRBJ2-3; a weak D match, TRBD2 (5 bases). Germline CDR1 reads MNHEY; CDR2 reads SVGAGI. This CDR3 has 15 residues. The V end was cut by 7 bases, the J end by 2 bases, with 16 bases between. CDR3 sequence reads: CASNGPRGNTDTQYF. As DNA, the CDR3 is TGTGCCAGCAACGGGCCCCGGGGTAACACAGATACGCAGTATTTT.

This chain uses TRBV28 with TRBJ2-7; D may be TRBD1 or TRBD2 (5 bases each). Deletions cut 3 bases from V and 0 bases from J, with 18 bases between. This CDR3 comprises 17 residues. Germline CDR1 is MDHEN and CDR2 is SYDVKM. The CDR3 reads CASSLGTRDVGSYEQYF. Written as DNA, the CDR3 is TGTGCCAGCAGTTTGGGGACGAGGGACGTAGGCTCCTACGAGCAGTACTTC.

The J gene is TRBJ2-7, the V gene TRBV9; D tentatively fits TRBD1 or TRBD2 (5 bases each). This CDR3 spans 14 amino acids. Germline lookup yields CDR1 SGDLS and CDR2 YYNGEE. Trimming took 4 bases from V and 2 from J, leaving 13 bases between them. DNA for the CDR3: TGTGCCAGCAGCAATAATAGGGGACCCTACGAGCAGTACTTC. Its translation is CASSNNRGPYEQYF. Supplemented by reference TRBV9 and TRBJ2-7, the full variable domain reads DSGVTQTPKHLITATGQRVTLRCSPRSGDLSVYWYQQSLDQGLQFLIQYYNGEERAKGNILERFSAQQFPDLHSELNLSSLELGDSALYFCASSNNRGPYEQYFGPGTRLTVT.

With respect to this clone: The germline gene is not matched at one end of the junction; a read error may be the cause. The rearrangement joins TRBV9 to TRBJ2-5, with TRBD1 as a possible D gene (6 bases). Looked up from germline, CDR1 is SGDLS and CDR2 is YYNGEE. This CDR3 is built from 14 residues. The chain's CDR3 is CAGSRADRKETQYF. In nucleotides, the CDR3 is TGTGCCGGCAGCCGGGCGGACAGAAAAGAGACCCAGTACTTC. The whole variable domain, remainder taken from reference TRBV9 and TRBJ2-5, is DSGVTQTPKHLITATGQRVTLRCSPRSGDLSVYWYQQSLDQGLQFLIQYYNGEERAKGNILERFSAQQFPDLHSELNLSSLELGDSALYFCAGSRADRKETQYFGPGTRLLVL.

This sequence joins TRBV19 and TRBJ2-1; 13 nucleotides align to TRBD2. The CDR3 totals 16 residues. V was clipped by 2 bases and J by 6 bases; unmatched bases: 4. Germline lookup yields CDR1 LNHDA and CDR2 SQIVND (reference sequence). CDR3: CASSIWGLAGFNEQFF. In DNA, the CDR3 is TGTGCCAGTAGTATATGGGGACTAGCGGGATTCAATGAGCAGTTCTTC.

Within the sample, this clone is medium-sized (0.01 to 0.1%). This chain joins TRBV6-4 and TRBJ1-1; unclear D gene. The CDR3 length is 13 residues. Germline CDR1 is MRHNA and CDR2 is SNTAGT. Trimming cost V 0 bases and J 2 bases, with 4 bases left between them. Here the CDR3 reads CASSDSDNTEAFF. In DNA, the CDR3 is TGTGCCAGCAGTGACTCGGACAACACTGAAGCTTTCTTT.

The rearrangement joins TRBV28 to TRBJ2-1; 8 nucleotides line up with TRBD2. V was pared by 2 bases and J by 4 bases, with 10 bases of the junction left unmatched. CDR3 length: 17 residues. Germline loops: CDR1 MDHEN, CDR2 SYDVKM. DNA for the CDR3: TGTGCCAGCAGTTTAAGGACTCTAGCGGGCCATTACAATGAGCAGTTCTTC. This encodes CASSLRTLAGHYNEQFF.